A single sample is the source of the 5 T cell receptor beta chains below, sequenced in a study of blood T cells in healthy people across ages. Combining a sample-barcoded 5' primer with a J-beta primer mix, a second PCR ran for roughly 6 to 12 cycles. A single record per CDR3 protein comes from TCRdb applying MiXCR to the 5' RACE reads. The sample consists of hundreds of thousands of distinct CDR3 sequences, roughly 25% of them appearing once. These sequences were also reported in another study, on T cells of mothers and their children.

Sequenced sample: blood. These receptor sequences come from a boy younger than 18 in good health.

This chain uses TRBV11-2 with TRBJ1-1; D remains ambiguous. Per the germline V gene, CDR1 is SGHAT and CDR2 is FQNNGV. The V and J ends lost 5 bases and 0 bases respectively, with 13 bases between them. CDR3 length: 15 amino acids. In DNA, the CDR3 is TGTGCCAGCAGCCTACGGACGACTTTGAACACTGAAGCTTTCTTT. Encoded protein: CASSLRTTLNTEAFF.

This clonotype was recorded a few times. The J gene is TRBJ2-5, the V gene TRBV20-1; 12 bases align to TRBD2. The J call is uncertain, as TRBJ2-1 better fits the DNA end. The CDR3 totals 14 residues. Germline CDR1 and CDR2: DFQATT and SNEGSKA (reference sequence). CDR3 residues: CSASLLAGGLEQFF. The CDR3 DNA reads TGCAGTGCTAGTCTCCTAGCGGGAGGGCTTGAGCAGTTCTTC.

This clonotype has only a few counts. The V call is TRBV20-1, the J call TRBJ2-4; D might be TRBD2 (6 bases). CDR1 is DFQATT, CDR2 SNEGSKA, per germline (reference sequence). This CDR3 is built from 17 residues. Trimming removed 6 bases from V and 0 bases from J, with 21 bases in between. The CDR3 loop reads CSAAGTSNILAKNIQYF. In DNA, the CDR3 is TGCAGTGCGGCCGGGACTTCCAATATCCTAGCCAAAAACATTCAGTACTTC.

This clonotype was recorded a few times. The chain links TRBV3-1 to TRBJ2-7; 9 positions agree with TRBD1. The CDR3 spans 17 residues. From germline, CDR1 is LGHDT and CDR2 YNNKEL (reference sequence). V dropped 3 bases and J dropped 5; count of bases not matched to a gene: 14. The CDR3 region has the DNA TGTGCCAGCAGCCAGGGGAGTAGGGGACAGGGTTCCCACGAGCAGTACTTC. It is translated as CASSQGSRGQGSHEQYF.

This clonotype was found a few times. Sequence at one end of the junction differs from germline and may be a read error. The chain recombines TRBV11-2 with TRBJ2-7; possibly TRBD1 for D (6 bases). This CDR3 has 12 amino acids. Germline V gene sequence: CDR1 SGHAT, CDR2 FQNNGV. The CDR3 protein is CASSLDSWDTNF. The CDR3 DNA reads TGTGCCAGCAGCTTAGATAGTTGGGACACCAACTTC.